This record covers a single T cell receptor beta chain. This entry comes from a study of blood T cell repertoires in COVID-19. Study-level information: Acute-phase and convalescent COVID-19 samples originated in the United States, Italy and Spain.

Everyone who took part was about 18 to 90 years old, and they came from about 23 US areas. Within 2 weeks of study entry, exposed participants had contacted a PCR-confirmed or clinician-diagnosed COVID-19 case. Repertoires were generated with immunoSEQ multiplex PCR, while TCRdb's copy carries only in-frame clones and drops some. The sample has approximately 300,000 clones, 85% to 95% seen once. This clonotype originated in a young woman who had been exposed to COVID-19. Sequencing was carried out using PBMCs or T cells enriched from blood (not recorded which).

CDR3 amino acids: CASSLLGGSYGYTF. CDR3 in DNA: TGTGCCAGCAGCTTGCTGGGAGGGAGCTATGGCTACACCTTC. The chain uses TRBV7-2 and TRBJ1-2, with D hard to call. The CDR3 extends over 14 amino acids. V lost 3 bases to trimming and J lost 4 bases, with 12 bases between them. CDR1 is SGHTA and CDR2 is FQGNSA in the germline V gene.